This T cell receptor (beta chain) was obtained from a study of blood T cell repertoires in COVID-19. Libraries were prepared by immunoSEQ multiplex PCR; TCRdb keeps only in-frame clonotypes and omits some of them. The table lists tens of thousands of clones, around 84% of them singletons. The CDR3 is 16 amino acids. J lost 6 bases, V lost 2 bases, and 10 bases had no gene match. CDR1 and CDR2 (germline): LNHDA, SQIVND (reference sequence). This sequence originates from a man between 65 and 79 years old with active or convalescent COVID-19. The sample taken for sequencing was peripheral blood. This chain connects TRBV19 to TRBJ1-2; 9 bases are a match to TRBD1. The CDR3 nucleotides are TGTGCCAGTAGTATACCCCGGGACAGGGAGCGGAATGGCTACACCTTC. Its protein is CASSIPRDRERNGYTF.